The 11 T cell receptor beta chains below come from one sample, sequenced in a study of blood T cell repertoires in COVID-19. TCRdb keeps only in-frame clones here, not all; method: immunoSEQ multiplex PCR. The sample contains 200,000 or so clones, approximately 90% of which appear only once. Input material: peripheral blood. The source of these receptors is a man between 65 and 85 years old with active or convalescent COVID-19.

This chain links TRBV6-7 with TRBJ1-6; the match to TRBD1 covers 9 bases. TRBV6-7 is given ORF status, its function remaining uncertain. V lost 5 bases to trimming and J lost 10 bases; unmatched junction nucleotides: 9. CDR3 size: 15 residues. The CDR3 sequence: CASSPERTGASPLHF. DNA of the CDR3: TGTGCCAGCAGTCCCGAAAGGACAGGGGCATCACCCCTCCACTTT.

On this clone itself: The junction departs from the called germline gene at one end, perhaps through a read error. This chain joins TRBV28 and TRBJ2-1, with 7 bases lining up with TRBD2. This CDR3 contains 14 residues. Germline assignment: CDR1 MDHEN and CDR2 SYDVKM. The CDR3 nucleotides read TGTGCCAGCAGTTTACGGGACTATTACAGTGAGCAGTTCTTC. This sequence encodes CASSLRDYYSEQFF. The full variable domain, its missing parts supplied by reference TRBV28 and TRBJ2-1, is DVKVTQSSRYLVKRTGEKVFLECVQDMDHENMFWYRQDPGLGLRLIYFSYDVKMKEKGDIPEGYSVSREKKERFSLILESASTNQTSMYLCASSLRDYYSEQFFGPGTRLTVL.

This rearrangement joins TRBV3-1 (or the pseudogene TRBV3-2) to TRBJ2-7, with TRBD1 identical over 9 bases. J gave up 6 bases and V 1 base, and 7 bases lay outside the gene matches. Germline values: CDR1 LGHDT, CDR2 YNNKEL (reference sequence). The length of the CDR3 is 15 residues. For the CDR3, the DNA is TGTGCCAGCAGCCAAGGTCACAGGGGGCGACGCGAGCAGTACTTC. Its protein is CASSQGHRGRREQYF.

The genes are TRBV5-6 and TRBJ1-6; 9 bases match TRBD1. CDR3 size: 16 residues. Germline CDR1 SGHDT, CDR2 YYEEEE. V was pared by 4 bases and J by 4 bases, with 6 bases of the junction left unmatched. As DNA, the CDR3 is TGTGCCAGCAGCGGGGGGACAGGGAGATATAATTCACCCCTCCACTTT. Protein: CASSGGTGRYNSPLHF.

The V and J genes are TRBV3-1 (or the pseudogene TRBV3-2) and TRBJ2-1; 11 bases line up with TRBD2. The CDR3 extends over 17 amino acids. V shed 2 bases and J 7 bases; nucleotides not matched to a gene: 10. Germline-derived CDR1 and CDR2 are LGHDT and YNNKEL (reference sequence). In nucleotides, the CDR3 is TGTGCCAGCAGCCAATCCTCTCGACTAGCGGGAATTAATGAGCAGTTCTTC. As protein: CASSQSSRLAGINEQFF.

The V and J genes are TRBV19 and TRBJ2-3, with 8 bases matching TRBD2. The germline CDR1 and CDR2 sequences are LNHDA and SQIVND (reference sequence). The V and J ends lost 1 base and 1 base, in that order; junction bases with no gene match: 7. The CDR3 spans 17 residues. The CDR3 DNA reads as TGTGCCAGTAGTATAGGCCGGGGGGGGAGTCGCACAGATACGCAGTATTTT. Its protein product is CASSIGRGGSRTDTQYF. Full variable domain (remainder filled in from reference TRBV19 and TRBJ2-3): DGGITQSPKYLFRKEGQNVTLSCEQNLNHDAMYWYRQDPGQGLRLIYYSQIVNDFQKGDIAEGYSVSREKKESFPLTVTSAQKNPTAFYLCASSIGRGGSRTDTQYFGPGTRLTVL.

The chain uses TRBV20-1 and TRBJ2-5, with D possibly TRBD1 on 6 matching bases. Trimming stripped 3 bases from V and 12 bases from J, with 14 bases between. This CDR3 contains 11 residues. The germline gives CDR1 DFQATT, CDR2 SNEGSKA (reference sequence). The CDR3 reads CSAREDRFKYF. The CDR3 coding sequence is TGCAGTGCTAGGGAGGACAGATTTAAGTACTTC.

DNA for the CDR3: TGTGCCAGCAGCTTGGTGCAACTAGCGGGAGGGCTCAGTGAGCAGTTCTTC. It translates to CASSLVQLAGGLSEQFF. J is TRBJ2-1 and V is TRBV5-8; 13 bases match TRBD2. This CDR3 region has 17 residues. Germline V gene sequence: CDR1 SGHTS, CDR2 YDEGEE. The V and J ends lost 0 bases and 9 bases, in that order; junction bases with no gene match: 9.

This chain joins TRBV11-2 and TRBJ2-1; D is unresolved. The CDR3 is 15 amino acids. Trimming shortened V by 1 base and J by 4 bases, and 11 bases separated the two germline ends. CDR1 is SGHAT and CDR2 is FQNNGV in the germline V gene. This CDR3 is CASSLAPGSYNEQFF. The CDR3 DNA is TGTGCCAGCAGCTTAGCTCCAGGATCTTACAATGAGCAGTTCTTC.

The DNA for the CDR3 is TGTGCCAGCGGGAGCCATTGGAACACTGAAGCTTTCTTT. Amino acids: CASGSHWNTEAFF. The chain employs TRBV6-5 and TRBJ1-1; D gene uncertain. The germline V gene has CDR1 MNHEY and CDR2 SVGAGI. The CDR3 extends over 13 amino acids. Between the trimmed V and J ends, which lost 8 bases and 1 base, there was a span of 11 bases.

The chain combines TRBV10-2 with TRBJ2-1, with a tentative D call TRBD2 (5 bases). V shed 5 bases and J shed 2 bases, with 13 bases lying between them. The germline V gene has CDR1 WSHSY and CDR2 SAAADI. The CDR3 has 15 residues. The CDR3 DNA reads TGCGCCAGCAGTATATTGAGGGATCCCTACAATGAGCAGTTCTTC. This codes for CASSILRDPYNEQFF.